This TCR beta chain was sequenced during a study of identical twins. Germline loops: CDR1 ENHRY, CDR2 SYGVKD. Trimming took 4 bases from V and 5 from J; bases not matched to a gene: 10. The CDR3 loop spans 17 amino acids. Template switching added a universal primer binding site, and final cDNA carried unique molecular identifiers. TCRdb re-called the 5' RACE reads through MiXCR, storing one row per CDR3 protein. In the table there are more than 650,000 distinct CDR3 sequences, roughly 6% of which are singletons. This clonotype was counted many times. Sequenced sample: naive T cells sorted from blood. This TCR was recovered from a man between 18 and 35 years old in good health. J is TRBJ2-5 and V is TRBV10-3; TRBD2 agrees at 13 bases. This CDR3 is CAISAGLAGEGQETQYF. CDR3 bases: TGTGCCATCAGTGCCGGACTAGCGGGAGAGGGGCAGGAGACCCAGTACTTC.